This passage covers 17 T cell receptor beta chains from one sample sequenced in a study of control samples from healthy donors and cancer patients. The method was immunoSEQ multiplex PCR; TCRdb's version includes in-frame clones alone and lacks a portion of them. Of some 130,000 clones in the sample, around 92% were seen once. Sequencing was carried out using blood. The receptor source for this set is a woman in her 50s in good health.

The chain combines TRBV5-1 with TRBJ2-1; D is ambiguous. V dropped 4 bases and J dropped 5 bases, with 13 bases sitting between them. There are 14 residues in the CDR3. CDR1 and CDR2 (germline): SGHRS, YFSETQ. The CDR3 spells CASSPELGHNEQFF. CDR3 bases: TGCGCCAGCAGCCCCGAGTTGGGTCACAATGAGCAGTTCTTC. Full variable domain (missing parts from reference TRBV5-1 and TRBJ2-1): KAGVTQTPRYLIKTRGQQVTLSCSPISGHRSVSWYQQTPGQGLQFLFEYFSETQRNKGNFPGRFSGRQFSNSRSEMNVSTLELGDSALYLCASSPELGHNEQFFGPGTRLTVL.

The chain has TRBV19 and TRBJ1-2; tentative D call: TRBD1 (5 bases). Germline V lookup: CDR1 LNHDA, CDR2 SQIVND (reference sequence). This CDR3 spans 15 amino acids. Trimming removed 5 bases from V and 3 bases from J, with 16 bases in between. The CDR3 region is CASSPRTTDYYGYTF. The CDR3 DNA follows: TGTGCCAGTAGTCCACGTACGACAGACTACTATGGCTACACCTTC.

V is TRBV10-1 and J is TRBJ2-1; no clear D gene. CDR1 is WNHNN, CDR2 SYGVQD, per germline (reference sequence). Trimming left V 0 bases short and J 8 bases short, with 11 bases between. The CDR3 has 14 amino acids. Here the CDR3 DNA reads TGCGCCAGCAGTGAGTCTACGGCGTGGGATGAGCAGTTCTTC. It is translated as CASSESTAWDEQFF.

The V call is TRBV11-3, the J call TRBJ1-3; no firm D call. Germline CDR1 is SGHNT and CDR2 is YENEEA. V lost 5 bases and J lost 4, with 9 bases in between. This CDR3 comprises 13 residues. The CDR3 DNA sequence: TGTGCCAGCAGCCGTGGGTTCGGAAACACCATATATTTT. Protein sequence: CASSRGFGNTIYF.

Remarks on this clone: The same CDR3 also results from other DNA sequences found in this sample. The genes are TRBV19 and TRBJ1-5; D call uncertain. The CDR3 has 14 residues. Germline V gives CDR1 LNHDA, CDR2 SQIVND (reference sequence). V was pared by 5 bases and J by 5 bases, with 13 bases between. DNA of the CDR3: TGTGCCAGTAGTCTCAGTCGGGTTGATCAGCCCCAGCATTTT. This gives the protein CASSLSRVDQPQHF.

This chain connects TRBV5-1 to TRBJ2-2, with 8 bases matching TRBD2. This CDR3 contains 17 residues. Trimming cost V 3 bases and J 4 bases; bases outside gene matches: 11. The germline V gene has CDR1 SGHRS and CDR2 YFSETQ. The CDR3 loop is CASSSRTNAGGTGELFF. The CDR3 DNA reads TGCGCCAGCAGCTCCCGGACTAATGCGGGGGGCACCGGGGAGCTGTTTTTT.

The chain couples TRBV11-2 to TRBJ2-5, with 8 bases lining up with TRBD2. Losses at the gene ends were 1 base for V and 5 bases for J; bases not matched to a gene: 6. CDR3 length: 15 residues. CDR1 SGHAT and CDR2 FQNNGV come from the germline V gene. The CDR3 nucleotides read TGTGCCAGCAGCTTAGCGGGGGGGGGCCTTGAGACCCAGTACTTC. Protein sequence: CASSLAGGGLETQYF.

Only a few counts were recorded for this clone. This chain connects TRBV27 to TRBJ2-1; weak D call: TRBD2 (5 bases). CDR1 and CDR2 from the germline V gene are MNHEY and SMNVEV (reference sequence). The germline V and J ends were trimmed by 6 bases and 2 bases, with 20 bases remaining between them. The CDR3 is made up of 17 amino acids. The CDR3 bases are TGTGCCAGCAGAAATCCGGGGTCATCATCCGCCTACAATGAGCAGTTCTTC. Encoded protein: CASRNPGSSSAYNEQFF.

Of note for this clone: Additional DNA sequences in this sample encode the identical CDR3. V gene TRBV5-8 combines with J gene TRBJ2-5; D unresolved. Germline V lookup: CDR1 SGHTS, CDR2 YDEGEE. Trimming pared 4 bases from V and 4 bases from J, leaving 14 bases between. This CDR3 contains 14 residues. Here the CDR3 DNA reads TGTGCCAGCAGCCCCGGAACAAAGAGAGAGACCCAGTACTTC. Its protein is CASSPGTKRETQYF.

V usage is TRBV19 and J usage is TRBJ2-3, with D perhaps matching TRBD2 (7 bases). Trimming shortened V by 5 bases and J by 4 bases, and 16 bases separated the two germline ends. The CDR3 has 15 amino acids. Per the germline V gene, CDR1 is LNHDA and CDR2 is SQIVND (reference sequence). The CDR3 bases are TGTGCCAGTAGTGTCGGAGGGGGGGAGGCAGATACGCAGTATTTT. Translating gives CASSVGGGEADTQYF. Together with reference TRBV19 and TRBJ2-3, the CDR3 gives the full variable domain: DGGITQSPKYLFRKEGQNVTLSCEQNLNHDAMYWYRQDPGQGLRLIYYSQIVNDFQKGDIAEGYSVSREKKESFPLTVTSAQKNPTAFYLCASSVGGGEADTQYFGPGTRLTVL.

V and J are TRBV15 and TRBJ2-7; D uncertain. The V gene lost 1 base and the J gene lost 0 bases, with 4 bases spanning the gap. The germline CDR1 and CDR2 sequences are LNHNV and YYDKDF (reference sequence). This CDR3 contains 13 residues. CDR3 loop: CATSRVASYEQYF. CDR3 bases: TGTGCCACCAGCAGAGTGGCCTCCTACGAGCAGTACTTC.

The genes are TRBV2 and TRBJ2-7; maybe TRBD1 (5 bases). This CDR3 region has 12 residues. Germline V gene data show CDR1 as SNHLY and CDR2 as FYNNEI. V was cut by 7 bases and J by 4 bases, with 11 bases left in between. The CDR3 region is CASKGQNYEQYF. The DNA for the CDR3 is TGTGCCAGCAAGGGGCAAAATTACGAGCAGTACTTC. Looking up the rest from reference TRBV2 and TRBJ2-7 gives the full variable domain: EPEVTQTPSHQVTQMGQEVILRCVPISNHLYFYWYRQILGQKVEFLVSFYNNEISEKSEIFDDQFSVERPDGSNFTLKIRSTKLEDSAMYFCASKGQNYEQYFGPGTRLTVT.

V is TRBV2 and J is TRBJ2-7; possibly TRBD1 or TRBD2 for D (5 bases each). Germline-derived CDR1 and CDR2 are SNHLY and FYNNEI. The CDR3 contains 11 residues. Trimming cost V 5 bases and J 6 bases, with 8 bases left between them. This chain's CDR3 is CASSPGTEQYF. The CDR3 bases are TGTGCCAGCAGTCCCGGGACCGAGCAGTACTTC.

V usage is TRBV4-1 and J usage is TRBJ1-1; no clear D gene. Trimming took 4 bases from V and 1 from J, leaving 10 bases between them. CDR1 is MGHRA and CDR2 is YSYEKL in the germline V gene. The CDR3 has 14 residues. The CDR3 region has the DNA TGCGCCAGCAGCCTCCGCGAGAGGAACACTGAAGCTTTCTTT. It is translated as CASSLRERNTEAFF.

The V gene is TRBV28, the J gene TRBJ1-4; 11 nucleotides line up with TRBD1. CDR3 size: 15 residues. V dropped 5 bases and J dropped 7; count of bases not matched to a gene: 6. The germline gives CDR1 MDHEN, CDR2 SYDVKM. The CDR3 loop is CASSTDGTGGEKLFF. In DNA form, the CDR3 reads TGTGCCAGCAGTACAGACGGGACAGGGGGTGAAAAACTGTTTTTT.

The chain uses TRBV5-1 and TRBJ2-5; 10 bases fit TRBD1. The CDR3 is made up of 15 amino acids. V trimming: 4 bases; J trimming: 5 bases; junction bases outside the gene matches: 8. Germline CDR1 is SGHRS and CDR2 is YFSETQ. CDR3 nucleotide sequence: TGCGCCAGCAGCCAGGGGACAGGGGATCTGGAGACCCAGTACTTC. It is translated as CASSQGTGDLETQYF.

The rearrangement uses TRBV2 and TRBJ1-5, with no clear D. Between the trimmed V and J ends, which lost 4 bases and 1 base, there was a span of 11 bases. There are 15 residues in the CDR3. Germline lookup yields CDR1 SNHLY and CDR2 FYNNEI. The DNA for the CDR3 is TGTGCCAGCAGTGCCGACTTCCTGAGCAATCAGCCCCAGCATTTT. This gives the protein CASSADFLSNQPQHF.